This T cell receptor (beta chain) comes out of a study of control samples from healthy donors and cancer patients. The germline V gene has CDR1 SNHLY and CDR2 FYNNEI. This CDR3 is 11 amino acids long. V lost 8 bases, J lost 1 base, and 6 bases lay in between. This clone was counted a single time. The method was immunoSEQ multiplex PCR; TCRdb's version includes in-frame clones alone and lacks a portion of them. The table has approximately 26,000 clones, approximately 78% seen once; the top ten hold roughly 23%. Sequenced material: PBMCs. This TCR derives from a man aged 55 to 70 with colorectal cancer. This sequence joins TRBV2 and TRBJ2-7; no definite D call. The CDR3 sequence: CASGASYEQYF. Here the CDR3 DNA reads TGTGCCAGCGGCGCTTCCTACGAGCAGTACTTC.